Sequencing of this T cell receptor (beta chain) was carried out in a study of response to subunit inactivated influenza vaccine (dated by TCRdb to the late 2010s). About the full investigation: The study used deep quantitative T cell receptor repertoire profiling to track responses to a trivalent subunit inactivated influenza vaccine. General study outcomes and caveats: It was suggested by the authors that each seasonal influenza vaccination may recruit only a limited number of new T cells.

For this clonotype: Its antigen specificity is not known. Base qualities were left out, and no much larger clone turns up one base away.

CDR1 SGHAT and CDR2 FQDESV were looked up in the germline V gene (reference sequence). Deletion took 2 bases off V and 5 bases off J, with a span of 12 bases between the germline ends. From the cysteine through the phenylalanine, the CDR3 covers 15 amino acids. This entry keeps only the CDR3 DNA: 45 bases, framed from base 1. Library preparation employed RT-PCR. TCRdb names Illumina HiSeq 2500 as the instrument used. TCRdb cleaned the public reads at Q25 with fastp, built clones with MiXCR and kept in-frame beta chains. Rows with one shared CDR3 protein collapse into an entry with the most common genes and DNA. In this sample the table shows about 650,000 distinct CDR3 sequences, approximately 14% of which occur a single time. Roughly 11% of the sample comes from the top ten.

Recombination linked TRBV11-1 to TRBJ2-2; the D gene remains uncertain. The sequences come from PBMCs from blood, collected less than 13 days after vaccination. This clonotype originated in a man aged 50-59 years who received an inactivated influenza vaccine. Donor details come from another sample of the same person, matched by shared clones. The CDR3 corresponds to CASSLRLADTGELFF. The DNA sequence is TGTGCCAGCAGCTTAAGGTTGGCGGATACCGGGGAGCTGTTTTTT.